Following are 27 T cell receptor beta chains from one sample sequenced in a study of blood T cell repertoires in COVID-19. Libraries were prepared by immunoSEQ multiplex PCR; TCRdb keeps only in-frame clonotypes and omits some of them. The top ten hold approximately 1.8% of the sample, which has 75,000 to 95,000 clones, 90% seen once. Input material: peripheral blood. The receptors stem from a man between 60 and 70 years old with acute or convalescent COVID-19.

In its sample, this clone was seen once. This CDR3 reads CASSLGGTGGFGYTF. The CDR3 region has the DNA TGTGCCAGCAGCTTAGGGGGGACAGGGGGCTTTGGCTACACCTTC. This rearrangement joins TRBV13 to TRBJ1-2; 12 bases match TRBD1. CDR1 is PRHDT, CDR2 FYEKMQ, per germline (reference sequence). The J segment lost 7 bases and the V segment lost 0 bases, leaving 3 bases of the junction unmatched. This CDR3 is built from 15 residues.

The chain links TRBV18 to TRBJ1-5; TRBD1 is a possible D gene (6 bases). The CDR3 has 15 residues. Per germline, CDR1 KGHSH and CDR2 LQKENI. Trimming stripped 4 bases from V and 2 bases from J, with 12 bases between. CDR3 protein: CASSLAGGGNQPQHF. CDR3 DNA: TGTGCCAGCTCACTAGCTGGGGGCGGCAATCAGCCCCAGCATTTT.

V gene TRBV7-2 combines with J gene TRBJ2-2, with 10 bases identical to TRBD1. The trim removed 3 bases at V and 7 bases at J, leaving 8 bases unmatched. Per the germline V gene, CDR1 is SGHTA and CDR2 is FQGNSA. The CDR3 loop spans 16 amino acids. CDR3 sequence (DNA): TGTGCCAGCAGCTTGAGGGACAGGGGTAAAGGCGGGGAGCTGTTTTTT. This sequence encodes CASSLRDRGKGGELFF.

A word on this clone: Mismatch with germline at one junction end may stem from a read error. This chain joins TRBV19 and TRBJ2-3, with 11 bases aligning to TRBD2. The CDR3 spans 16 residues. Per germline, CDR1 LNHDA and CDR2 SQIVND (reference sequence). CDR3 sequence (DNA): TGTGCCAGCAGTATCCTGGGACTAGCGGAGGGAGATACGCAGTATTTT. This codes for CASSILGLAEGDTQYF.

This clone was seen once. The chain combines TRBV19 with TRBJ1-5; TRBD1 might be the D (6 bases). The CDR3 runs 15 residues. V was clipped by 3 bases and J by 1 base, with 10 bases between them. Germline CDR1 reads LNHDA; CDR2 reads SQIVND (reference sequence). CDR3 sequence: CASSMVQGSNQPQHF. CDR3 nucleotide sequence: TGTGCCAGTAGTATGGTACAGGGAAGCAATCAGCCCCAGCATTTT.

In this sample, this clone turned up a few times. The CDR3 sequence is CASRPRQVPQETQYF. The CDR3, as DNA: TGTGCCAGCAGACCACGACAGGTCCCTCAAGAGACCCAGTACTTC. V usage is TRBV6-6 and J usage is TRBJ2-5, with TRBD1 as a possible D gene (6 bases). The ends were cut back, 6 bases at V and 2 bases at J, with 16 bases in the middle. CDR1 MNHNY and CDR2 SVGAGI come from the germline V gene (reference sequence). The CDR3 extends over 15 amino acids.

The rearrangement links TRBV5-1 to TRBJ1-6; no clear D. The CDR3 has 13 residues. The ends were cut back, 0 bases at V and 8 bases at J, with 6 bases in the middle. Germline V gives CDR1 SGHRS, CDR2 YFSETQ. CDR3 nucleotide sequence: TGCGCCAGCAGCTTGGCCGGGGATTCACCCCTCCACTTT. It specifies CASSLAGDSPLHF.

The rearrangement uses TRBV7-2 and TRBJ2-1; D is unresolved. The CDR3 length is 16 residues. CDR1 and CDR2 from the germline V gene are SGHTA and FQGNSA. Trimming cost V 5 bases and J 0 bases, with 14 bases left between them. This CDR3 is CASSPSRVRSYNEQFF. DNA for the CDR3: TGTGCCAGCAGCCCTTCCCGGGTTCGCTCCTACAATGAGCAGTTCTTC.

Written as DNA, the CDR3 is TGTGCCAGCAGTCACCGGGACAGGGGCTCCTACAATGAGCAGTTCTTC. Its protein is CASSHRDRGSYNEQFF. The chain uses TRBV5-4 and TRBJ2-1; 10 bases fit TRBD1. V shed 5 bases and J 0 bases; nucleotides not matched to a gene: 5. The V gene's germline CDR1 is SGHNT and CDR2 YYREEE (reference sequence). This CDR3 comprises 16 residues.

The chain is built from TRBV7-2 and TRBJ2-1, with TRBD2 matching 12 bases. Germline V lookup: CDR1 SGHTA, CDR2 FQGNSA. V gave up 5 bases and J gave up 6 bases; unmatched junction bases: 5. CDR3 length: 15 amino acids. Here the CDR3 reads CASSLTSGSANEQFF. Written as DNA, the CDR3 is TGTGCCAGCAGCCTGACTAGCGGGAGTGCCAATGAGCAGTTCTTC. Full variable domain (rest looked up from reference TRBV7-2 and TRBJ2-1): GAGVSQSPSNKVTEKGKDVELRCDPISGHTALYWYRQSLGQGLEFLIYFQGNSAPDKSGLPSDRFSAERTGGSVSTLTIQRTQQEDSAVYLCASSLTSGSANEQFFGPGTRLTVL.

The V gene is TRBV5-1, the J gene TRBJ2-5; D not certain. The V and J ends lost 0 bases and 0 bases respectively, with 6 bases between them. There are 14 residues in the CDR3. Germline V gene data show CDR1 as SGHRS and CDR2 as YFSETQ. Written as DNA, the CDR3 is TGCGCCAGCAGCTTGGATCCTAACCAAGAGACCCAGTACTTC. Residues: CASSLDPNQETQYF.

The chain couples TRBV7-2 to TRBJ1-5, with a tentative D call TRBD1 (6 bases). Germline V gene lookup returns CDR1 SGHTA and CDR2 FQGNSA. The CDR3 loop spans 15 amino acids. Trimming shortened V by 0 bases and J by 7 bases, and 13 bases separated the two germline ends. The DNA for the CDR3 is TGTGCCAGCAGCTTAGCGCAGGGGTCGGGACAGCCCCAGCATTTT. It encodes CASSLAQGSGQPQHF.

J is TRBJ2-5 and V is TRBV28; D perhaps matches TRBD1 (6 bases). V lost 6 bases and J lost 5, with 22 bases in between. The CDR3 is 16 residues long. Germline CDR1 and CDR2: MDHEN and SYDVKM. CDR3 nucleotide sequence: TGTGCCAGCAGAAGAGGGACATACGAACGTGGGGAGACCCAGTACTTC. Translation: CASRRGTYERGETQYF.

The rearrangement uses TRBV28 and TRBJ2-1, with D unresolved. V dropped 2 bases and J dropped 7 bases, with 9 bases sitting between them. The length of the CDR3 is 13 residues. The V gene's germline CDR1 is MDHEN and CDR2 SYDVKM. CDR3 DNA: TGTGCCAGCAGTTTACCCCGGTGGAATGAGCAGTTCTTC. Protein: CASSLPRWNEQFF. The variable domain in full, completed from reference TRBV28 and TRBJ2-1, reads DVKVTQSSRYLVKRTGEKVFLECVQDMDHENMFWYRQDPGLGLRLIYFSYDVKMKEKGDIPEGYSVSREKKERFSLILESASTNQTSMYLCASSLPRWNEQFFGPGTRLTVL.

The rearrangement joins TRBV29-1 to TRBJ1-1; the match to TRBD1 covers 9 bases. V dropped 6 bases and J dropped 5; count of bases not matched to a gene: 7. Looked up from germline, CDR1 is SQVTM and CDR2 is ANQGSEA. The CDR3 length is 13 residues. CDR3: CSVQQGAWTEAFF. DNA of the CDR3: TGCAGCGTGCAACAGGGGGCTTGGACTGAAGCTTTCTTT.

The chain links TRBV7-8 to TRBJ2-2; the D gene is possibly TRBD2 (5 bases). The CDR3 is made up of 15 amino acids. V was cut by 1 base and J by 1 base, with 7 bases left in between. The V gene's germline CDR1 is SGHVS and CDR2 FQNEAQ. CDR3 protein: CASSLVGGNTGELFF. CDR3 DNA: TGTGCCAGCAGCTTAGTAGGAGGGAACACCGGGGAGCTGTTTTTT.

The DNA of the CDR3 is TGCAGCGTTGGGGACAAACGGGATCAGCCCCAGCATTTT. Translated: CSVGDKRDQPQHF. The J gene is TRBJ1-5, the V gene TRBV29-1; D possibly corresponds to TRBD1 (6 bases). Germline assignment: CDR1 SQVTM and CDR2 ANQGSEA. The CDR3 length is 13 residues. With 4 bases removed from V and 5 bases from J, the gap between germline ends came to 12 bases.

This chain connects TRBV9 to TRBJ2-2; D ambiguous. Trimming pared 4 bases from V and 5 bases from J, leaving 27 bases between. The length of the CDR3 is 19 residues. Germline values: CDR1 SGDLS, CDR2 YYNGEE. The CDR3 DNA sequence: TGTGCCAGCAGCTCCTTTTATGGCCGCAGCGTTCTGCGAACCGGGGAGCTGTTTTTT. Translating gives CASSSFYGRSVLRTGELFF.

V is TRBV5-1 and J is TRBJ2-1, with 11 bases aligning to TRBD2. Germline trimming cut 4 bases from V and 8 bases from J; bases unmatched to any gene: 8. Germline V CDR1 and CDR2: SGHRS, YFSETQ. The CDR3 runs to 15 residues. Here the CDR3 reads CASSAGTSGPDEQFF. The CDR3 DNA is TGCGCCAGCAGCGCGGGGACTAGCGGCCCGGATGAGCAGTTCTTC.

This CDR3 is CASSQGLAGGNTGELFF. For the CDR3, the DNA is TGCGCCAGCAGCCAAGGACTAGCGGGAGGGAACACCGGGGAGCTGTTTTTT. The V call is TRBV4-3, the J call TRBJ2-2; 13 bases align to TRBD2. V shed 1 base and J 1 base; nucleotides not matched to a gene: 0. The germline gives CDR1 LGHNA, CDR2 YSLEER. The CDR3 spans 17 residues.

The chain combines TRBV9 with TRBJ2-2; 10 nucleotides agree with TRBD2. The V and J ends lost 0 bases and 12 bases, in that order; junction bases with no gene match: 8. Germline CDR1 SGDLS, CDR2 YYNGEE. The CDR3 is 15 residues long. The CDR3 bases are TGTGCCAGCAGCGTAGCGTCGCTAGCGGGAGTACAGCTGTTTTTT. This translates into CASSVASLAGVQLFF.

The V call is TRBV28, the J call TRBJ2-5; TRBD1 aligns across 8 bases. Germline V gene data show CDR1 as MDHEN and CDR2 as SYDVKM. The CDR3 totals 16 residues. After removal of 0 bases from V and 0 bases from J, the junction contained 3 bases not matched to a gene. CDR3 sequence: CASSLWQGAYQETQYF. CDR3 sequence (DNA): TGTGCCAGCAGTTTATGGCAGGGGGCGTACCAAGAGACCCAGTACTTC.

V and J are TRBV6-1 and TRBJ1-2, with a tentative D call TRBD1 (5 bases). This CDR3 spans 15 amino acids. Germline CDR1 is MNHNS and CDR2 is SASEGT. V was shortened by 3 bases and J by 3 bases, with 14 bases between the two germline ends. The CDR3 nucleotides are TGTGCCAGCAGTGATTTTGCAGCGGGGCACTATGGCTACACCTTC. This encodes CASSDFAAGHYGYTF.

This clone was recorded once. This sequence joins TRBV25-1 and TRBJ1-2, with D unclear. Germline V gene data show CDR1 as MGHDK and CDR2 as SYGVNS. This CDR3 comprises 13 residues. Trimming took off 4 bases at V and 7 bases at J, with 13 bases between the two ends. This chain's CDR3 is CASSATTVSGYTF. The DNA for the CDR3 is TGTGCCAGCAGTGCCACCACGGTATCTGGCTACACCTTC.

The V call is TRBV15, the J call TRBJ2-1; no firm D call. CDR1 is LNHNV, CDR2 YYDKDF, per germline (reference sequence). This CDR3 comprises 14 residues. V was clipped by 0 bases and J by 7 bases, with 10 bases between them. CDR3 protein: CATSREPGWNEQFF. Here the CDR3 DNA reads TGTGCCACCAGCAGAGAGCCGGGTTGGAATGAGCAGTTCTTC.

V and J are TRBV6-5 and TRBJ2-7; 8 nucleotides align to TRBD1. The junction had 8 bases not matched to a gene; V was cut back by 11 bases and J by 2 bases. This CDR3 is built from 13 residues. CDR1 MNHEY and CDR2 SVGAGI come from the germline V gene. CDR3 nucleotides: TGTGCCTCTCAAGACAGGGGTACCTACGAGCAGTACTTC. It yields the protein CASQDRGTYEQYF.

This chain links TRBV11-1 with TRBJ2-3, with TRBD2 as a possible D gene (6 bases). V gave up 4 bases and J gave up 11 bases, with 16 bases separating them. CDR1 and CDR2 from the germline V gene are SGHAT and FQDESV (reference sequence). The CDR3 totals 13 residues. Here the CDR3 DNA reads TGTGCCAGCAGCTCCCCTGGGACTCCTTGGCAGTATTTT. Translating gives CASSSPGTPWQYF.